A single sample gave rise to the 16 T cell receptor beta chains below, sequenced in a study of cytomegalovirus exposure and HLA in healthy donors. PCR involved 60 Vbeta and 13 Jbeta primers. TCRdb's copy holds only in-frame clones and misses some; the assay was immunoSEQ multiplex PCR. This listing includes about 46,000 clones. The sequenced material came from PBMCs. The receptors here all came from a woman in her 40s in good health and CMV-seronegative.

Comments on this clone: At one of its ends the junction is not consistent with the germline gene, which may arise from a read error. This chain connects TRBV5-4 to TRBJ2-7; 13 positions match TRBD2. Germline CDR1 is SGHNT and CDR2 is YYREEE (reference sequence). The CDR3 length is 13 residues. CDR3 amino acids: CASSLQSGTSGMF. The CDR3 DNA is TGTGCCAGCAGCTTGCAATCGGGGACTAGCGGGATGTTC.

CDR3 amino acids: CASSQGRAGGIEQFF. For the CDR3, the DNA is TGCGCCAGCAGCCAAGGTCGGGCGGGAGGTATTGAGCAGTTCTTC. The chain combines TRBV4-3 with TRBJ2-1, with 8 bases that match TRBD2. Germline CDR1 and CDR2: LGHNA and YSLEER. The V and J ends lost 1 base and 9 bases, in that order; junction bases with no gene match: 8. This CDR3 has 15 residues.

The chain carries TRBV29-1 and TRBJ2-1; tentatively, D is TRBD2 (6 bases). V was cut by 7 bases and J by 5 bases, with 15 bases left in between. CDR1 and CDR2 from the germline V gene are SQVTM and ANQGSEA. The CDR3 runs to 13 residues. The CDR3 reads CSAGDFADNEQFF. The CDR3 DNA reads TGCAGCGCTGGGGACTTCGCCGACAATGAGCAGTTCTTC.

In DNA form, the CDR3 reads TGTGCCAGCAGTGTGGGGGCATGGACAGGCGGCTACACCTTC. Translating it yields CASSVGAWTGGYTF. This sequence joins TRBV25-1 and TRBJ1-2, with TRBD1 matching 7 bases. CDR1 and CDR2 (germline): MGHDK, SYGVNS. The V segment lost 4 bases and the J segment 8 bases; nucleotides outside the gene matches: 10. The CDR3 consists of 14 residues.

J is TRBJ2-7 and V is TRBV7-9; 13 nucleotides line up with TRBD2. Trimming cost V 5 bases and J 3 bases; bases outside gene matches: 13. Germline V lookup: CDR1 SEHNR, CDR2 FQNEAQ (reference sequence). The CDR3 covers 18 residues. CDR3 sequence (DNA): TGTGCCAGCAGCGGCGGGTCGGGGGGACTAGCGGGATACTACGAGCAGTACTTC. Translated, it gives CASSGGSGGLAGYYEQYF.

The chain carries TRBV4-3 and TRBJ2-1; a possible D gene is TRBD2 (5 bases). The CDR3 is made up of 16 amino acids. Per the germline V gene, CDR1 is LGHNA and CDR2 is YSLEER. The ends were cut back, 2 bases at V and 6 bases at J, with 17 bases in the middle. For the CDR3, the DNA is TGCGCCAGCAGCCAATGGGTGAGCGGAGAGCCCAATGAGCAGTTCTTC. This encodes CASSQWVSGEPNEQFF.

The J gene is TRBJ2-5, the V gene TRBV13; 10 bases are a match to TRBD2. The ends lost 5 bases at V and 5 bases at J; junction bases unmatched: 11. The germline V gene has CDR1 PRHDT and CDR2 FYEKMQ (reference sequence). This CDR3 contains 16 residues. CDR3 sequence (DNA): TGTGCCAGCAGCCCCAGGGCTAGCGGGAGATGGGAGACCCAGTACTTC. Its translation: CASSPRASGRWETQYF.

The chain combines TRBV2 with TRBJ1-1; no definite D call. This CDR3 has 13 amino acids. The V end was cut by 8 bases, the J end by 0 bases, with 10 bases between. Looked up from germline, CDR1 is SNHLY and CDR2 is FYNNEI. The DNA of the CDR3 is TGTGCCAGCGCGCCGGTGGTGAACACTGAAGCTTTCTTT. Its translation: CASAPVVNTEAFF.

V is TRBV4-3 and J is TRBJ1-4, with D unclear. This CDR3 has 17 residues. The ends were cut back, 0 bases at V and 4 bases at J, with 15 bases in the middle. CDR1 LGHNA and CDR2 YSLEER come from the germline V gene. In DNA, the CDR3 is TGCGCCAGCAGCCAAGATGTCTCCGGAGGTTATAATGAAAAACTGTTTTTT. Translation: CASSQDVSGGYNEKLFF.

This chain uses TRBV7-9 with TRBJ2-1; 8 bases align to TRBD2. There are 18 residues in the CDR3. V lost 7 bases, J lost 5 bases, and 19 bases stayed unmatched. Germline CDR1 SEHNR, CDR2 FQNEAQ (reference sequence). CDR3 DNA: TGTGCCAGCACCAAGGGGGTAGCGGGATATATAAGGAACAATGAGCAGTTCTTC. It is translated as CASTKGVAGYIRNNEQFF.

This chain links TRBV18 with TRBJ2-7, with 7 nucleotides matching TRBD2. From germline, CDR1 is KGHSH and CDR2 LQKENI. The CDR3 runs 13 residues. Losses at the gene ends were 8 bases for V and 5 bases for J; bases not matched to a gene: 9. The CDR3 protein is CASLAGLMDEQYF. Here the CDR3 DNA reads TGTGCCAGCCTCGCGGGACTAATGGACGAGCAGTACTTC.

The chain recombines TRBV19 with TRBJ2-7; 11 bases map to TRBD2. Trimming at V came to 2 bases and at J to 4 bases, leaving 4 bases not matched to a gene. This CDR3 has 15 amino acids. The germline V gene encodes CDR1 LNHDA and CDR2 SQIVND (reference sequence). DNA of the CDR3: TGTGCCAGTAGTATAAGGGCTAGCGGGAGGTACGAGCAGTACTTC. Residues: CASSIRASGRYEQYF. Drawing the rest from reference TRBV19 and TRBJ2-7, the complete variable domain is DGGITQSPKYLFRKEGQNVTLSCEQNLNHDAMYWYRQDPGQGLRLIYYSQIVNDFQKGDIAEGYSVSREKKESFPLTVTSAQKNPTAFYLCASSIRASGRYEQYFGPGTRLTVT.

The chain links TRBV25-1 to TRBJ1-1; TRBD1 is a possible D gene (6 bases). V was clipped by 8 bases and J by 1 base, with 11 bases between them. The CDR3 extends over 13 amino acids. CDR1 and CDR2 (germline): MGHDK, SYGVNS. CDR3 bases: TGTGCCAGCTCCCTGGGACAGAACACTGAAGCTTTCTTT. Its protein is CASSLGQNTEAFF.

The CDR3 is CTSRSNSGRTYEQYF. Written as DNA, the CDR3 is TGCACCAGCAGGTCTAATAGCGGGAGGACCTACGAGCAGTACTTC. The chain is built from TRBV1 and TRBJ2-7; TRBD2 is the table's D call, not checked against the DNA. TRBV1 is a pseudogene segment. There are 15 residues in the CDR3.

V gene TRBV7-9 combines with J gene TRBJ2-7; D possibly corresponds to TRBD1 (6 bases). CDR3 length: 16 residues. CDR1 is SEHNR and CDR2 is FQNEAQ in the germline V gene (reference sequence). Trimming took 5 bases from V and 2 from J, leaving 19 bases between them. CDR3 nucleotides: TGTGCCAGCAGCCCGAGTACGATCAGGGGCACCTACGAGCAGTACTTC. Translation: CASSPSTIRGTYEQYF.

For the CDR3, the DNA is TGCGCCAGCAGCGAGGGTGGTAACTATGGCTACACCTTC. This encodes CASSEGGNYGYTF. This chain uses TRBV5-1 with TRBJ1-2; D gene ambiguous. The CDR3 contains 13 residues. Germline V CDR1 and CDR2: SGHRS, YFSETQ. Trimming shortened V by 4 bases and J by 1 base, and 8 bases separated the two germline ends.